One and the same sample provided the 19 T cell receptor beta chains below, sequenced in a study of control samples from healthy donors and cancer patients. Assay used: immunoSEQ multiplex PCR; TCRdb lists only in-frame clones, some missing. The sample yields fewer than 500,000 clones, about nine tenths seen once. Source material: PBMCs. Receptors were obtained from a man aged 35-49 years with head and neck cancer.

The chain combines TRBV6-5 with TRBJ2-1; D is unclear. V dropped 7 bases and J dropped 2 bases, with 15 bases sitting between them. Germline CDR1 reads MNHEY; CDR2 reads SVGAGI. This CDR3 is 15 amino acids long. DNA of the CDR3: TGTGCCAGCACCAAAACAGTAACAGCCTACAATGAGCAGTTCTTC. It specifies CASTKTVTAYNEQFF.

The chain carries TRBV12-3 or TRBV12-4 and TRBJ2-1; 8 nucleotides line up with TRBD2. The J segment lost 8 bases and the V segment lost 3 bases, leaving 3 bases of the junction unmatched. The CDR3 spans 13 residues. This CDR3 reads CASSFGTSDEQFF. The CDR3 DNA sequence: TGTGCCAGCAGTTTCGGGACTAGTGATGAGCAGTTCTTC.

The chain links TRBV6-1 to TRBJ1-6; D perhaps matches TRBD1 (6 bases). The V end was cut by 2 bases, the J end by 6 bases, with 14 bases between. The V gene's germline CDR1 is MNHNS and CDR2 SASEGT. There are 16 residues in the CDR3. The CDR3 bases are TGTGCCAGCAGTGAATTCAACCCGGGGGCTAATTCACCCCTCCACTTT. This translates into CASSEFNPGANSPLHF.

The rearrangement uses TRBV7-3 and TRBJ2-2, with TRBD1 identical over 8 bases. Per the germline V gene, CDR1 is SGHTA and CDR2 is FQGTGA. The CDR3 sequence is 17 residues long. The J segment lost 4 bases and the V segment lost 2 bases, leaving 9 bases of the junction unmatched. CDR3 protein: CASSLESGQGGTGELFF. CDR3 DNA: TGTGCCAGCAGCTTAGAATCCGGACAGGGAGGCACCGGGGAGCTGTTTTTT.

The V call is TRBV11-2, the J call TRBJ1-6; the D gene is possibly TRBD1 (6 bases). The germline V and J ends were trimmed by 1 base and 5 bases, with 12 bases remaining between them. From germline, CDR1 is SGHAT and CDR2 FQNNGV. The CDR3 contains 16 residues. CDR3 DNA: TGTGCCAGCAGCTTAGGGTTCAGGGGAAATAATTCACCCCTCCACTTT. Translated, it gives CASSLGFRGNNSPLHF.

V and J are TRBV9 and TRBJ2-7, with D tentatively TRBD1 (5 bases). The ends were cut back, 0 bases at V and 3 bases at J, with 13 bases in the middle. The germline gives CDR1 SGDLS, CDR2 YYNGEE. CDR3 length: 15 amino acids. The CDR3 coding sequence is TGTGCCAGCAGCGTAGGTCCAGGGCAGAGCTACGAGCAGTACTTC. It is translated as CASSVGPGQSYEQYF. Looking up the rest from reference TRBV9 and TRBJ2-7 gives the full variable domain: DSGVTQTPKHLITATGQRVTLRCSPRSGDLSVYWYQQSLDQGLQFLIQYYNGEERAKGNILERFSAQQFPDLHSELNLSSLELGDSALYFCASSVGPGQSYEQYFGPGTRLTVT.

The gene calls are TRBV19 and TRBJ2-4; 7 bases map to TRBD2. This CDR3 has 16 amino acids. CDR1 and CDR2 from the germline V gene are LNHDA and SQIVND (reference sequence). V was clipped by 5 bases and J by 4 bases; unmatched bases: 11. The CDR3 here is CASSLPLGGMKNIQYF. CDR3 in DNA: TGTGCCAGTAGTCTCCCCCTGGGGGGGATGAAAAACATTCAGTACTTC.

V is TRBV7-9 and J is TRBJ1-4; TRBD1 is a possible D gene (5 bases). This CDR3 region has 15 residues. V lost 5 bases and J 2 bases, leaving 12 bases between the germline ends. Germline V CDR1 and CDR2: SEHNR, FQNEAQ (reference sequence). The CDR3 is CASSPLGGTNEKLFF. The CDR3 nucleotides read TGTGCCAGCAGCCCTCTCGGGGGGACTAATGAAAAACTGTTTTTT.

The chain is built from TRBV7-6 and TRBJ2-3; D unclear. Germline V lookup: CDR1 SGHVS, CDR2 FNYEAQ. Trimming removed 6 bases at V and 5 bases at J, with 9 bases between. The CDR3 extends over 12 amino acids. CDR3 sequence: CASSAVKDTQYF. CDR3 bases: TGTGCCAGCAGTGCGGTTAAAGATACGCAGTATTTT.

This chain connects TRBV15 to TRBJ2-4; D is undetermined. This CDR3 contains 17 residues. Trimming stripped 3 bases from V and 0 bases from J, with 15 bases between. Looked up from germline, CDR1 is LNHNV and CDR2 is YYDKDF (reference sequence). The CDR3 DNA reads TGTGCCACCAGCAGTACTGAAGGGTTGAGAGCCAAAAACATTCAGTACTTC. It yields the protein CATSSTEGLRAKNIQYF. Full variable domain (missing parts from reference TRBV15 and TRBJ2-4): DAMVIQNPRYQVTQFGKPVTLSCSQTLNHNVMYWYQQKSSQAPKLLFHYYDKDFNNEADTPDNFQSRRPNTSFCFLDIRSPGLGDTAMYLCATSSTEGLRAKNIQYFGAGTRLSVL.

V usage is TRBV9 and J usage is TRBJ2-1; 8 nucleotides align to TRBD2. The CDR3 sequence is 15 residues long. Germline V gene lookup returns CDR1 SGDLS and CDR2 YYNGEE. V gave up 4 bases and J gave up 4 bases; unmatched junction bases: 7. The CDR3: CASSRSGGGYNEQFF. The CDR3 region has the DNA TGTGCCAGCAGCCGGTCGGGAGGGGGTTACAATGAGCAGTTCTTC.

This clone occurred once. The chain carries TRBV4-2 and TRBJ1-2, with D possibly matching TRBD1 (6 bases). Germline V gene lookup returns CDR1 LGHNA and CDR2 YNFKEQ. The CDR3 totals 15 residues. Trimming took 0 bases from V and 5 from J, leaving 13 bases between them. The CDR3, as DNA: TGTGCCAGCAGCCAAGAATCGGACAGTTTATATGGCTACACCTTC. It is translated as CASSQESDSLYGYTF.

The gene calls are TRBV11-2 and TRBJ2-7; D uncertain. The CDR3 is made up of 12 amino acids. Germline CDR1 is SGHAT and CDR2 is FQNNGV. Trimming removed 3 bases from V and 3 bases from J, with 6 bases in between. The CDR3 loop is CASSFGSYEQYF. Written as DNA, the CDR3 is TGTGCCAGCAGCTTTGGTAGCTACGAGCAGTACTTC. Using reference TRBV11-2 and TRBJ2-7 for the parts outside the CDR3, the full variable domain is EAGVAQSPRYKIIEKRQSVAFWCNPISGHATLYWYQQILGQGPKLLIQFQNNGVVDDSQLPKDRFSAERLKGVDSTLKIQPAKLEDSAVYLCASSFGSYEQYFGPGTRLTVT.

This chain's CDR3 is CASRSAGGLNIQYF. CDR3 coding DNA: TGCGCCAGCAGATCTGCGGGAGGATTAAACATTCAGTACTTC. The chain uses TRBV5-1 and TRBJ2-4; 8 nucleotides align to TRBD2. There are 14 residues in the CDR3. Germline CDR1 SGHRS, CDR2 YFSETQ. The trim removed 5 bases at V and 6 bases at J, leaving 7 bases unmatched.

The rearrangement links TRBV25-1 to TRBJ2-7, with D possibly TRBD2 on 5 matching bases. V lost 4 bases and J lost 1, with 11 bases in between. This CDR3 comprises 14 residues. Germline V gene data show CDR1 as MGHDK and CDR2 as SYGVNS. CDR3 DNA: TGTGCCAGCAGTGGAGGGCCCCGATCCTACGAGCAGTACTTC. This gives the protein CASSGGPRSYEQYF.

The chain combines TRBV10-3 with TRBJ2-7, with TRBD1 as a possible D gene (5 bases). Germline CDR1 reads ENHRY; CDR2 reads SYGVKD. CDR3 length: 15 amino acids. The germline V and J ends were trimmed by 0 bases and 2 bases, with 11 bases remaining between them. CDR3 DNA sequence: TGTGCCATCAGTGAGTCCTTGGGGCTGACCTACGAGCAGTACTTC. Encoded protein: CAISESLGLTYEQYF.

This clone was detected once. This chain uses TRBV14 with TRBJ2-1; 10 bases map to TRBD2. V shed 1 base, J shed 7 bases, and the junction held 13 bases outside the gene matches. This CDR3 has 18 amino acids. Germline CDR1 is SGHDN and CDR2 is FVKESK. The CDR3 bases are TGTGCCAGCAGCCAAGTTTGGCGAGCGGGAGGGCCCGGTAATGAGCAGTTCTTC. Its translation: CASSQVWRAGGPGNEQFF.

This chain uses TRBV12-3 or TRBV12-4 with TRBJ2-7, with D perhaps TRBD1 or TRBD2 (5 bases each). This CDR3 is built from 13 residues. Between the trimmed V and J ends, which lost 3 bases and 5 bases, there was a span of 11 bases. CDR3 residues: CASSFRDPNEQYF. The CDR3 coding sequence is TGTGCCAGCAGTTTCAGGGACCCTAACGAGCAGTACTTC.

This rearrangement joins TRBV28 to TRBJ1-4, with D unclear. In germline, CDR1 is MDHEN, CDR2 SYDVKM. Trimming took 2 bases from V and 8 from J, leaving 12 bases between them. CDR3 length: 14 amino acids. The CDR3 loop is CASSLPVYSEKLFF. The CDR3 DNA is TGTGCCAGCAGTTTACCAGTCTATTCAGAAAAACTGTTTTTT.